The rows below give T cell receptor beta chains drawn from one sample of a study of cytomegalovirus exposure and HLA in healthy donors. TCRdb keeps only in-frame clones here, not all; method: immunoSEQ multiplex PCR. The data hold about 110,000 clones, with around 71% observed a single time. What was sequenced was PBMCs. The receptors stem from a boy aged 5-17 years in good health and CMV-seronegative. CDR3s include the opening cysteine and the closing phenylalanine or tryptophan. A D gene is named only where the DNA matches it firmly. Rows give clone size only sometimes, using once, few, many, or a class for an expanded clone.

CDR3 DNA: TGTGCCAGCAGCTTAAGGGGACAGGGTGCAGGCTGGGGCACTGAAGCTTTCTTT
CDR3 protein: CASSLRGQGAGWGTEAFF
J gene: TRBJ1-1
V gene: TRBV7-3
CDR3 length: 18
clone size: NA
D gene: TRBD1

CDR3 DNA: TGTGCCAGCAGCTTCCCGAGAGTTGAGTCTGAAGCTTTCTTT
CDR3 protein: CASSFPRVESEAFF
J gene: TRBJ1-1
V gene: TRBV5-4
CDR3 length: 14
clone size: NA
D gene: NA

CDR3 DNA: TGTGCCACCACAGGGGAACGGAATGAAAAACTGTTTTTT
CDR3 protein: CATTGERNEKLFF
J gene: TRBJ1-4
V gene: TRBV5-4
CDR3 length: 13
clone size: NA
D gene: TRBD1

CDR3 DNA: TGTGCCAGCAGTGCGGGGGCCAACGTCCTGACTTTC
CDR3 protein: CASSAGANVLTF
J gene: TRBJ2-6
V gene: TRBV6-6
CDR3 length: 12
clone size: NA
D gene: NA

CDR3 DNA: TGTGCCAGCAGTTTGACACCGGTCTCCTACAATGAGCAGTTCTTC
CDR3 protein: CASSLTPVSYNEQFF
J gene: TRBJ2-1
V gene: TRBV28
CDR3 length: 15
clone size: NA
D gene: NA

CDR3 DNA: TGCGCCAGCAGTTCGTTTGTGGGGGGCTCCTACAATGAGCAGTTCTTC
CDR3 protein: CASSSFVGGSYNEQFF
J gene: TRBJ2-1
V gene: TRBV5-1
CDR3 length: 16
clone size: NA
D gene: NA

CDR3 DNA: TGTGCCAGCAGCATTATGACTAGCGGGTACCAAGAGACCCAGTACTTC
CDR3 protein: CASSIMTSGYQETQYF
J gene: TRBJ2-5
V gene: TRBV28
CDR3 length: 16
clone size: NA
D gene: TRBD2

CDR3 DNA: TGTGCCTGGAGTGACGGGGGGGCTGTTTTCAATGAGCAGTTCTTC
CDR3 protein: CAWSDGGAVFNEQFF
J gene: TRBJ2-1
V gene: TRBV30
CDR3 length: 15
clone size: NA
D gene: TRBD2

CDR3 DNA: TGTGCCAGCAGCGCAACCGGGACAGGACTCACCACCATATATTTT
CDR3 protein: CASSATGTGLTTIYF
J gene: TRBJ1-3
V gene: TRBV7-8
CDR3 length: 15
clone size: NA
D gene: TRBD1

CDR3 DNA: TGTGCCAGCAGCGCCCGACTAGCGACTGAGCAGTTCTTC
CDR3 protein: CASSARLATEQFF
J gene: TRBJ2-1
V gene: TRBV7-3
CDR3 length: 13
clone size: NA
D gene: TRBD2

CDR3 DNA: TGTGCCAGCAGCAAGGCACAGGGTAACACCGGGGAGCTGTTTTTT
CDR3 protein: CASSKAQGNTGELFF
J gene: TRBJ2-2
V gene: TRBV21-1
CDR3 length: 15
clone size: NA
D gene: NA

CDR3 DNA: TGTGCCCGGGGTCCAAGCACGAACACTGAAGCTTTCTTT
CDR3 protein: CARGPSTNTEAFF
J gene: TRBJ1-1
V gene: TRBV30
CDR3 length: 13
clone size: NA
D gene: NA

CDR3 DNA: TGTGCCAGCAGTCCGGGGGGAGACAGGGGAAGCTATGAGCAGTTCTTC
CDR3 protein: CASSPGGDRGSYEQFF
J gene: TRBJ2-1
V gene: TRBV28
CDR3 length: 16
clone size: NA
D gene: NA

CDR3 DNA: TGTGCCGGCGCCAGGGGGCGCGGGGAGCTGTTTTTT
CDR3 protein: CAGARGRGELFF
J gene: TRBJ2-2
V gene: TRBV28
CDR3 length: 12
clone size: NA
D gene: TRBD1

CDR3 DNA: TGTGCCAGCAGCTCGACTACAACTAATGAAAAACTGTTTTTT
CDR3 protein: CASSSTTTNEKLFF
J gene: TRBJ1-4
V gene: TRBV11-3
CDR3 length: 14
clone size: NA
D gene: NA

CDR3 DNA: TGTGCCAGCAGTCAACTACAGGGGGCCTATGGCTACACCTTC
CDR3 protein: CASSQLQGAYGYTF
J gene: TRBJ1-2
V gene: TRBV28
CDR3 length: 14
clone size: NA
D gene: TRBD1

CDR3 DNA: TGTGCCATAGCGACAGGGTCTTACACTGAAGCTTTCTTT
CDR3 protein: CAIATGSYTEAFF
J gene: TRBJ1-1
V gene: TRBV28
CDR3 length: 13
clone size: few
D gene: TRBD1

CDR3 DNA: TGTGCCACCAGCAGAGATCGGGGGGGCTACAATGAGCAGTTCTTC
CDR3 protein: CATSRDRGGYNEQFF
J gene: TRBJ2-1
V gene: TRBV15
CDR3 length: 15
clone size: NA
D gene: TRBD2

CDR3 DNA: TGTGCCAGCAGTAGCGGGGGGGCCACAGATACGCAGTATTTT
CDR3 protein: CASSSGGATDTQYF
J gene: TRBJ2-3
V gene: TRBV7-2
CDR3 length: 14
clone size: once
D gene: TRBD2

CDR3 DNA: TGTGCCAGCAGCTTAGTACAGGGCTATAATTCACCCCTCCACTTT
CDR3 protein: CASSLVQGYNSPLHF
J gene: TRBJ1-6
V gene: TRBV7-2
CDR3 length: 15
clone size: NA
D gene: NA

CDR3 DNA: TGTGCCAGCAGTCCGGGACTAGCGATCTACAATGAGCAGTTCTTC
CDR3 protein: CASSPGLAIYNEQFF
J gene: TRBJ2-1
V gene: TRBV28
CDR3 length: 15
clone size: NA
D gene: TRBD2

CDR3 DNA: TGTGCCAGTAGTATAAGGCTAGCGGGCATCTACGAGCAGTACTTC
CDR3 protein: CASSIRLAGIYEQYF
J gene: TRBJ2-7
V gene: TRBV19
CDR3 length: 15
clone size: NA
D gene: TRBD2

CDR3 DNA: TGTGCCTGGAGAGGGGGTGAAGCTTTCTTT
CDR3 protein: CAWRGGEAFF
J gene: TRBJ1-1
V gene: TRBV30
CDR3 length: 10
clone size: NA
D gene: NA

CDR3 DNA: TGTGCCAGCTTGAGGACAGATACCAACACTGAAGCTTTCTTT
CDR3 protein: CASLRTDTNTEAFF
J gene: TRBJ1-1
V gene: TRBV18
CDR3 length: 14
clone size: few
D gene: NA

CDR3 DNA: TGTGCCAGCAGCTCCGGGACTAGCGGGAGGGCCTCCTACAATGAGCAGTTCTTC
CDR3 protein: CASSSGTSGRASYNEQFF
J gene: TRBJ2-1
V gene: TRBV7-9
CDR3 length: 18
clone size: once
D gene: TRBD2

CDR3 DNA: TGTGCCAGCAGTGCGGAGAGGACATTCCGTCAGCCCCAGCATTTT
CDR3 protein: CASSAERTFRQPQHF
J gene: TRBJ1-5
V gene: TRBV2
CDR3 length: 15
clone size: NA
D gene: NA

CDR3 DNA: TGTGCCAGCAGCCAAAGAGGAGGGCGCCCTGGCTACACCTTC
CDR3 protein: CASSQRGGRPGYTF
J gene: TRBJ1-2
V gene: TRBV4-2
CDR3 length: 14
clone size: few
D gene: NA

CDR3 DNA: TGTGCCAGCAGTCCCGACTACAGGGTGGGCTATGGCTACACCTTC
CDR3 protein: CASSPDYRVGYGYTF
J gene: TRBJ1-2
V gene: TRBV6-5
CDR3 length: 15
clone size: NA
D gene: NA

CDR3 DNA: TGTGCCAGCAGTTTCCGACAGGACGAACCATACGAGCAGTACTTC
CDR3 protein: CASSFRQDEPYEQYF
J gene: TRBJ2-7
V gene: TRBV27
CDR3 length: 15
clone size: NA
D gene: NA

CDR3 DNA: TGTGCCTGGAGGACTAGCGGGGGGCGAGAGACCCAGTACTTC
CDR3 protein: CAWRTSGGRETQYF
J gene: TRBJ2-5
V gene: TRBV30
CDR3 length: 14
clone size: NA
D gene: TRBD2

CDR3 DNA: TGCGCCAGCAGCCAAGCCCCGGGGGGAGGTCTGGCTTTCTTT
CDR3 protein: CASSQAPGGGLAFF
J gene: TRBJ1-1
V gene: TRBV4-3
CDR3 length: 14
clone size: few
D gene: NA

CDR3 DNA: TGTGCCAGCACAGTTCGTGAGCAGTTCTTC
CDR3 protein: CASTVREQFF
J gene: TRBJ2-1
V gene: TRBV2
CDR3 length: 10
clone size: NA
D gene: NA

CDR3 DNA: TGTGCCTGGAGTGTCGGGGGGGGAACTTCCGAGCAGTACTTC
CDR3 protein: CAWSVGGGTSEQYF
J gene: TRBJ2-7
V gene: TRBV30
CDR3 length: 14
clone size: NA
D gene: TRBD2

CDR3 DNA: TGTGCCAGCAGCTTGTATGGAACGGGAGGGGGTGAGACCCAGTACTTC
CDR3 protein: CASSLYGTGGGETQYF
J gene: TRBJ2-5
V gene: TRBV5-8
CDR3 length: 16
clone size: NA
D gene: TRBD2

CDR3 DNA: TGTGCCAGCAGCCAATTCAGGGGCTTTGATAATTCACCCCTCCACTTT
CDR3 protein: CASSQFRGFDNSPLHF
J gene: TRBJ1-6
V gene: TRBV5-4
CDR3 length: 16
clone size: NA
D gene: NA

CDR3 DNA: TGTGCCAGCAGTCGTTTTATGAACACTGAAGCTTTCTTT
CDR3 protein: CASSRFMNTEAFF
J gene: TRBJ1-1
V gene: TRBV27
CDR3 length: 13
clone size: NA
D gene: NA

CDR3 DNA: TGCGCCAGCAGCTTGGGGCGGGGCCGCCAAGAGACCCAGTACTTC
CDR3 protein: CASSLGRGRQETQYF
J gene: TRBJ2-5
V gene: TRBV5-1
CDR3 length: 15
clone size: NA
D gene: NA